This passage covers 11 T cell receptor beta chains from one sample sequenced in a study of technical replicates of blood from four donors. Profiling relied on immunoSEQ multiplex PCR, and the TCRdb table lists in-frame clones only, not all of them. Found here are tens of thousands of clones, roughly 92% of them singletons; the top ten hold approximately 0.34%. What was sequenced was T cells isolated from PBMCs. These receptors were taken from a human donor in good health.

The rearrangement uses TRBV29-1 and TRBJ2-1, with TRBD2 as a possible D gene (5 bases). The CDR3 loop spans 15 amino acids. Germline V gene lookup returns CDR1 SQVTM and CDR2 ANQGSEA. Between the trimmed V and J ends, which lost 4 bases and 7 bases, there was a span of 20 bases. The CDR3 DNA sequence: TGCAGCGTTGCGTCGTGGCGGGCTTCCCTTAATGAGCAGTTCTTC. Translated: CSVASWRASLNEQFF.

As DNA, the CDR3 is TGTGCCAGCAGCGGAGATGGGACAGGGCTCTACGAGCAGTACTTC. It encodes CASSGDGTGLYEQYF. The V gene is TRBV11-3, the J gene TRBJ2-7; 9 bases map to TRBD1. There are 15 residues in the CDR3. V was pared by 5 bases and J by 3 bases, with 8 bases of the junction left unmatched. Germline V lookup: CDR1 SGHNT, CDR2 YENEEA.

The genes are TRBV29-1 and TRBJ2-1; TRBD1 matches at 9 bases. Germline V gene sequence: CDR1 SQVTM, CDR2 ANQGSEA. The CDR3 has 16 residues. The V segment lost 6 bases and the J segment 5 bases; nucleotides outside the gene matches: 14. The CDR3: CSVENRGRRSDNEQFF. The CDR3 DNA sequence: TGCAGCGTGGAGAACAGGGGGCGTAGGTCTGACAATGAGCAGTTCTTC.

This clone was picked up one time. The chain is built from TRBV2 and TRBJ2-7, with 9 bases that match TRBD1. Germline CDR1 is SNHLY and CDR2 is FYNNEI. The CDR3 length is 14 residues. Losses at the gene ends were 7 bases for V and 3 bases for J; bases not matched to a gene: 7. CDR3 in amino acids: CASIPRDRDYEQYF. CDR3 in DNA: TGTGCCAGCATCCCACGGGACAGGGACTACGAGCAGTACTTC.

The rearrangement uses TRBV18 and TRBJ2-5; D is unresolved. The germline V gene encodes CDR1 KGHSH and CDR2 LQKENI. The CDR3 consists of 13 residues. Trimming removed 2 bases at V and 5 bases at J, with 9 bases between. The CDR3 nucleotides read TGTGCCAGCTCACCAGGGCCTCGGGAGACCCAGTACTTC. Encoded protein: CASSPGPRETQYF.

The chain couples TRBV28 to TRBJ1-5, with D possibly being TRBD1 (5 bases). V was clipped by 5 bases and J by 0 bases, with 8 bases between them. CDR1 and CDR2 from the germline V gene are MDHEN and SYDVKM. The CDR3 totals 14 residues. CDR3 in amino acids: CASSPGGSNQPQHF. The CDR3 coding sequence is TGTGCCAGCAGTCCCGGGGGTAGCAATCAGCCCCAGCATTTT.

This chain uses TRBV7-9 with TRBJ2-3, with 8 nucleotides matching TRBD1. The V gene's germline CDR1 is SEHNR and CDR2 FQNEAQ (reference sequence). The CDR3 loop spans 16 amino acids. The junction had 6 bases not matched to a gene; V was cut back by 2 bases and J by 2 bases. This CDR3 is CASSLNRDRFTDTQYF. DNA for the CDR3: TGTGCCAGCAGCTTAAACCGGGACAGGTTCACAGATACGCAGTATTTT.

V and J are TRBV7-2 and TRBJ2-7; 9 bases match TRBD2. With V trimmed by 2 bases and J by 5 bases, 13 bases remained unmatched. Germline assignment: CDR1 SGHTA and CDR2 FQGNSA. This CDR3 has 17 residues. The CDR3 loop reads CASSLTLPGGGRDEQYF. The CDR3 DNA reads TGTGCCAGCAGCTTAACCCTCCCGGGGGGCGGGAGGGACGAGCAGTACTTC.

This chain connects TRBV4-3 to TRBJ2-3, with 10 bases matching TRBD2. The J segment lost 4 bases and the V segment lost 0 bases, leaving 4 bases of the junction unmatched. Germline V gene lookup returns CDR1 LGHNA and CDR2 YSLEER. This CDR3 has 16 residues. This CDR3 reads CASSQDPAGGSDTQYF. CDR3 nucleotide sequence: TGCGCCAGCAGCCAAGACCCAGCGGGAGGGTCAGATACGCAGTATTTT.

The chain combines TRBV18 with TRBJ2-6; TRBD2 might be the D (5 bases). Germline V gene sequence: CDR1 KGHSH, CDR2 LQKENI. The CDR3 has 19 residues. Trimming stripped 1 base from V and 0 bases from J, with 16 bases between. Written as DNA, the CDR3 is TGTGCCAGCTCACCACTAGTAGTGACGGGAAGCTCTGGGGCCAACGTCCTGACTTTC. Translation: CASSPLVVTGSSGANVLTF.

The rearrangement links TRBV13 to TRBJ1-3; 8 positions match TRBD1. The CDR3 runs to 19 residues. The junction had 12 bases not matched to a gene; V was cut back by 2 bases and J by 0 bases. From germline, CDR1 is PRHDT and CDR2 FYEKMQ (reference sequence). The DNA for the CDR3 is TGTGCCAGCAGCTTACTGGCCCTGGACAGGGAGGACTCTGGAAACACCATATATTTT. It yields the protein CASSLLALDREDSGNTIYF.